The entry that follows covers one TCR beta chain sequence. The treatment is: randomized to nivolumab then ipilimumab (arm A) or the reverse (arm B). The data were taken from a study of sequential checkpoint blockade in melanoma. This CDR3 region has 17 residues. Germline CDR1 SGHNT, CDR2 YENEEA. V gave up 4 bases and J gave up 8 bases; unmatched junction bases: 13. Here immunoSEQ multiplex PCR was the method, and the copy in TCRdb shows in-frame clones only, minus some. Of approximately 8,800 clones in the sample, over 50% are singletons; the top ten hold around 43%. V is TRBV11-3 and J is TRBJ2-3; 12 bases match TRBD2. The source of this sequence is a human donor with melanoma. The material was CD8+ T cells sorted from blood (inferred from file names), obtained from a patient given nivolumab and ipilimumab in sequence. CDR3 DNA: TGTGCCAGCAGCTCCCGGACTAGCGGGGCCCCCGGGGGTACGCAGTATTTT. This gives the protein CASSSRTSGAPGGTQYF.